Sequencing of this T cell receptor (beta chain) was carried out in a study of T cell changes during pregnancy in multiple sclerosis. The CDR3 extends over 16 amino acids. CDR1 is SGDLS, CDR2 YYNGEE, per germline. Trimming removed 2 bases from V and 2 bases from J, with 13 bases in between. Sequencing used immunoSEQ multiplex PCR; TCRdb keeps in-frame clones, though not all of them. The table records more than 30,000 clones, over 75% of them present only once. This clone was counted once. The sample consisted of CD8+ T cells from peripheral blood mononuclear cells, taken in the second trimester of pregnancy. The TCR sequence derives from a female donor with multiple sclerosis, enrolled in a pregnancy study. The chain employs TRBV9 and TRBJ2-2, with D perhaps matching TRBD2 (6 bases). The CDR3 bases are TGTGCCAGCAGCGTGGAGCCACTAGCTAACACCGGGGAGCTGTTTTTT. Its protein product is CASSVEPLANTGELFF.